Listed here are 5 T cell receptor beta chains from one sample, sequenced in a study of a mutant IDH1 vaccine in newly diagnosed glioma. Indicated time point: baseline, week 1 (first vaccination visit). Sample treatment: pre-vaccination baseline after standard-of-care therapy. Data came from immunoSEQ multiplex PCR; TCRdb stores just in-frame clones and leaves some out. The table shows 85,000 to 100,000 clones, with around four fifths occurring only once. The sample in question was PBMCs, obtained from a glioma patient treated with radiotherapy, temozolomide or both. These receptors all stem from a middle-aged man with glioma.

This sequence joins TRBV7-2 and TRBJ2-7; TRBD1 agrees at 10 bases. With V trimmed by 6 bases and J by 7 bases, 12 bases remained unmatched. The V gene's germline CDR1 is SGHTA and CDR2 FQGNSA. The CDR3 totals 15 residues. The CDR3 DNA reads TGTGCCAGCAGACCTAACCGGGACAGGGGTGGAGAGCAGTACTTC. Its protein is CASRPNRDRGGEQYF.

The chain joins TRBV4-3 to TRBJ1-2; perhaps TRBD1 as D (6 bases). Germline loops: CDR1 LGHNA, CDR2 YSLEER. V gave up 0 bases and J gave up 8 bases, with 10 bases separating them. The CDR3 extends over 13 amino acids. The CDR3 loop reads CASSQENGQGYTF. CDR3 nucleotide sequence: TGCGCCAGCAGCCAAGAAAATGGACAGGGCTACACCTTC.

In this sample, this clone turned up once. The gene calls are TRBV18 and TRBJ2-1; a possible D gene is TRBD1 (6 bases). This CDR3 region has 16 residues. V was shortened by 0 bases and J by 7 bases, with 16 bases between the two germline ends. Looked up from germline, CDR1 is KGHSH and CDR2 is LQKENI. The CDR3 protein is CASSPPGDTLWNEQFF. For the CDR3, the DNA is TGTGCCAGCTCACCACCTGGGGACACCCTTTGGAATGAGCAGTTCTTC.

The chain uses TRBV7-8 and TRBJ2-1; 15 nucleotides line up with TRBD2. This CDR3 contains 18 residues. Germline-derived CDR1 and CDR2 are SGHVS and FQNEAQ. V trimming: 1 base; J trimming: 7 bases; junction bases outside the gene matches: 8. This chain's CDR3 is CASSLGTSGRARGNEQFF. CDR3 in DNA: TGTGCCAGCAGCTTAGGGACTAGCGGGAGGGCCAGAGGGAATGAGCAGTTCTTC.

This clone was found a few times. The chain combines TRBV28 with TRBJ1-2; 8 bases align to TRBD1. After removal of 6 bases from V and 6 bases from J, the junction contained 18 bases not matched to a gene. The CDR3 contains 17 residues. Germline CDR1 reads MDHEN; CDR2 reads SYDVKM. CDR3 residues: CASSPAGRGLTGHGYTF. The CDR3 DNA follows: TGTGCCAGCAGCCCCGCGGGCAGGGGGCTAACTGGGCATGGCTACACCTTC.